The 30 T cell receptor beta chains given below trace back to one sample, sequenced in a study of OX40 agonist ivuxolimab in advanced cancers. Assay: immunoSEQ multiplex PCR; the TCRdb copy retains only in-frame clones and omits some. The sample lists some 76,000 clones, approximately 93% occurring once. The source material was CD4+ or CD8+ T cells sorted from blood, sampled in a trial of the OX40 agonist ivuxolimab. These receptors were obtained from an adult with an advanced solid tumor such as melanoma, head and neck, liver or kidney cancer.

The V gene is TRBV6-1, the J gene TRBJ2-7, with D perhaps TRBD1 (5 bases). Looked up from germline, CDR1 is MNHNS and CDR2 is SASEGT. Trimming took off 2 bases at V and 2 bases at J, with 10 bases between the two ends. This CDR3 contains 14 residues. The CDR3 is CASSEKRGTYEQYF. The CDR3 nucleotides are TGTGCCAGCAGTGAAAAAAGGGGCACCTACGAGCAGTACTTC.

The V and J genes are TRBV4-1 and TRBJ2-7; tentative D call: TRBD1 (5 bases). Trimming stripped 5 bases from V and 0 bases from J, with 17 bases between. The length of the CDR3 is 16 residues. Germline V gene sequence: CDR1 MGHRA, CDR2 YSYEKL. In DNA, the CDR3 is TGCGCCAGCAGCTCAACTCAGGGAAGAGGCTCCTACGAGCAGTACTTC. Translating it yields CASSSTQGRGSYEQYF.

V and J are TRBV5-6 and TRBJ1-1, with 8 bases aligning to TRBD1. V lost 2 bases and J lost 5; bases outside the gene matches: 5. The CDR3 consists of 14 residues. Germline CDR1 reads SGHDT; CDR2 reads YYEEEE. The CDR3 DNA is TGTGCCAGCAGCTTCGGACAGGGTGGGACTGAAGCTTTCTTT. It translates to CASSFGQGGTEAFF.

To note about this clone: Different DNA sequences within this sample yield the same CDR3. CDR3 DNA sequence: TGTGCCAGCAGCTACGAGGACGGACGGGGGGAACCCCTCCACTTT. Translating gives CASSYEDGRGEPLHF. The chain recombines TRBV6-6 with TRBJ1-6; a possible D gene is TRBD1 (5 bases). The V gene's germline CDR1 is MNHNY and CDR2 SVGAGI (reference sequence). V gave up 6 bases and J gave up 12 bases, with 21 bases separating them. The CDR3 spans 15 residues.

The CDR3 nucleotides are TGTGCCAGCAGTGCGGTCCTCGCGAACACTGAAGCTTTCTTT. The encoded protein is CASSAVLANTEAFF. J is TRBJ1-1 and V is TRBV6-1; no definite D call. Germline lookup yields CDR1 MNHNS and CDR2 SASEGT. With 4 bases removed from V and 1 base from J, the gap between germline ends came to 10 bases. This CDR3 has 14 amino acids.

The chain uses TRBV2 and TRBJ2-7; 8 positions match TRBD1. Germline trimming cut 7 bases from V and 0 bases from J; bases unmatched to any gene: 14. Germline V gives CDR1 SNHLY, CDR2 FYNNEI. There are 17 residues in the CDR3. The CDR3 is CASNYRTGTLYSYEQYF. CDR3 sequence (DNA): TGTGCCAGCAACTATCGGACAGGGACTCTTTACTCCTACGAGCAGTACTTC.

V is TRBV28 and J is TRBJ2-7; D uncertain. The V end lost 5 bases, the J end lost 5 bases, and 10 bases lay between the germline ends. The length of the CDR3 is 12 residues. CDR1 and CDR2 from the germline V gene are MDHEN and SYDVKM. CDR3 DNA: TGTGCCAGCAGTCCCCCCGGAGACGAGCAGTACTTC. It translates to CASSPPGDEQYF.

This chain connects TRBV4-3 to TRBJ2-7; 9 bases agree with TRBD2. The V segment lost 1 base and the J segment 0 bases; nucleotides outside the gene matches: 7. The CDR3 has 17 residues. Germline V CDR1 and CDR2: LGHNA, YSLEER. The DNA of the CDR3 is TGCGCCAGCAGCCAAGGGATAGCGGGGGCCCCCTCCTACGAGCAGTACTTC. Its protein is CASSQGIAGAPSYEQYF.

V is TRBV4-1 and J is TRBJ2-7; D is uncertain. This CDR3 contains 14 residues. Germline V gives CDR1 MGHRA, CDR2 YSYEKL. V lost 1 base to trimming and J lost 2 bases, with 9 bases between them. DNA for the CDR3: TGCGCCAGCAGCCAAGTGGGGTTAGCCTACGAGCAGTACTTC. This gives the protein CASSQVGLAYEQYF.

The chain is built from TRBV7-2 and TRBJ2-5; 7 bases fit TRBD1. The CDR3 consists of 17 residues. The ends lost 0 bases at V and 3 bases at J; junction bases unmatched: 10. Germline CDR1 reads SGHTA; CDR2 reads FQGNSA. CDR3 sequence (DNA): TGTGCCAGCAGCTTAGCCACAGGGGTAGGTGGAAAAGAGACCCAGTACTTC. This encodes CASSLATGVGGKETQYF.

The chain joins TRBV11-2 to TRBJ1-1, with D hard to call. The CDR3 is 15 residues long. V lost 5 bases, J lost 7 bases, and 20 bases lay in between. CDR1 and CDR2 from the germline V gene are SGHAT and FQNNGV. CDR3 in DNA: TGTGCCAGCAGCCCCTGGGAGGAAAGCCCACATGAAGCTTTCTTT. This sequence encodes CASSPWEESPHEAFF. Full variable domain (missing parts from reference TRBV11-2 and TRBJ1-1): EAGVAQSPRYKIIEKRQSVAFWCNPISGHATLYWYQQILGQGPKLLIQFQNNGVVDDSQLPKDRFSAERLKGVDSTLKIQPAKLEDSAVYLCASSPWEESPHEAFFGQGTRLTVV.

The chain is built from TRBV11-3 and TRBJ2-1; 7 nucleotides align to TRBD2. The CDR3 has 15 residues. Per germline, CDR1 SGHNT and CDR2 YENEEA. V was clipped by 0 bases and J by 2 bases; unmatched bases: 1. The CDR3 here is CASSLEGGTYNEQFF. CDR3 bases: TGTGCCAGCAGCTTAGAGGGGGGGACCTACAATGAGCAGTTCTTC.

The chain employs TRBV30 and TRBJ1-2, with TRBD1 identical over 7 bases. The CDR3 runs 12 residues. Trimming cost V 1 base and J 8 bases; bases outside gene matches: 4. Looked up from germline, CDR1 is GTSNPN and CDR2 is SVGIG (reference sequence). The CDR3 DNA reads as TGTGCCTGGAGTGAAGGGGGCCGAGGCTACACCTTC. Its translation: CAWSEGGRGYTF.

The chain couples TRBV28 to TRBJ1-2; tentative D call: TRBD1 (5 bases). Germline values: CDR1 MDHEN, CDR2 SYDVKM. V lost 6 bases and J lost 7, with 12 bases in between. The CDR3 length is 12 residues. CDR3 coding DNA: TGTGCCAGCAGCCCTGGACAAATTGGCTACACCTTC. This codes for CASSPGQIGYTF.

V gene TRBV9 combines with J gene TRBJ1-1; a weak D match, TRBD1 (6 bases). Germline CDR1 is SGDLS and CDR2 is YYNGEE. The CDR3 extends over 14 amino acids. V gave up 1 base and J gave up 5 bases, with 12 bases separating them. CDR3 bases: TGTGCCAGCAGCGTAAAGGAGGGGGGAACTGAAGCTTTCTTT. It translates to CASSVKEGGTEAFF.

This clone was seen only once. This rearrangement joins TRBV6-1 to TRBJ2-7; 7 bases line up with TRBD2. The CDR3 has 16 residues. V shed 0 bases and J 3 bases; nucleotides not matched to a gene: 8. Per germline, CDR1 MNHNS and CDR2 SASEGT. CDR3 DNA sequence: TGTGCCAGCAGTGAAGCGCTTGCAGGGAGGGGCTACGAGCAGTACTTC. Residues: CASSEALAGRGYEQYF.

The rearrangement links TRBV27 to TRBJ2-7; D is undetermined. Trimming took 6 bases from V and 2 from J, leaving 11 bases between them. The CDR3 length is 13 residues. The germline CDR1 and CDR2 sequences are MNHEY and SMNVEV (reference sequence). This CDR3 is CASSSDTPYEQYF. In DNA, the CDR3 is TGTGCCAGCAGCTCTGATACACCCTACGAGCAGTACTTC.

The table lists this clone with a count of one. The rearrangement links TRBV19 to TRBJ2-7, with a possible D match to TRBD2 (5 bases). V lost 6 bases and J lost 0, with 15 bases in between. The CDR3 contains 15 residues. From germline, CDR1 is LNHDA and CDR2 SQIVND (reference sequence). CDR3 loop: CASRYTVGDSYEQYF. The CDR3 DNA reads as TGTGCCAGTAGATATACAGTCGGGGACTCCTACGAGCAGTACTTC.

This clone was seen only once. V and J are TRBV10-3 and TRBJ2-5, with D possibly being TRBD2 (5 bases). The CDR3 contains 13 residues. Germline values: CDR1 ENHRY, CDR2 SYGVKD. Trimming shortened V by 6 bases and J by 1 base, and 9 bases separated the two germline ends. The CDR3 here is CAIREGTQETQYF. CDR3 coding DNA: TGTGCCATCAGAGAGGGAACCCAAGAGACCCAGTACTTC.

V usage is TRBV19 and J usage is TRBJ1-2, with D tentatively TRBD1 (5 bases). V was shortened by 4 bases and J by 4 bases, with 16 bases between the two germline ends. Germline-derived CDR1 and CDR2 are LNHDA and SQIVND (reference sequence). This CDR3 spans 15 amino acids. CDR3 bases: TGTGCCAGTAGTACCTCTCGGGGGAGACCCTATGGCTACACCTTC. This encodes CASSTSRGRPYGYTF.

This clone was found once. Here the CDR3 reads CASSSNSGRESDTQYF. CDR3 nucleotides: TGTGCCAGCAGCAGCAATAGCGGGAGGGAGTCAGATACGCAGTATTTT. The V gene is TRBV7-6, the J gene TRBJ2-3, with 11 bases aligning to TRBD2. The CDR3 is 16 amino acids. Germline V CDR1 and CDR2: SGHVS, FNYEAQ. After removal of 5 bases from V and 4 bases from J, the junction contained 8 bases not matched to a gene.

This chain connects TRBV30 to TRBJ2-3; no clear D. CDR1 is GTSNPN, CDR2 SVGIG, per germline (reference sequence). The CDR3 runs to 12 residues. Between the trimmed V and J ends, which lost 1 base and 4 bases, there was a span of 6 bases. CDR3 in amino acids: CAWSGQADTQYF. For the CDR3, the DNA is TGTGCCTGGAGTGGTCAAGCAGATACGCAGTATTTT.

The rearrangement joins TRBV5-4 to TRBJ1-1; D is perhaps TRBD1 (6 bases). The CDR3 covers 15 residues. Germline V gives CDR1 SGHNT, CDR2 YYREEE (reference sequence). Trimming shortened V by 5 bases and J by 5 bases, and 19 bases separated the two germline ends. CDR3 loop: CASSLGHVSNTEAFF. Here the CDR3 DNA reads TGTGCCAGCAGTCTGGGACATGTGAGTAATACTGAAGCTTTCTTT. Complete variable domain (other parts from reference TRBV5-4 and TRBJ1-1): ETGVTQSPTHLIKTRGQQVTLRCSSQSGHNTVSWYQQALGQGPQFIFQYYREEENGRGNFPPRFSGLQFPNYSSELNVNALELDDSALYLCASSLGHVSNTEAFFGQGTRLTVV.

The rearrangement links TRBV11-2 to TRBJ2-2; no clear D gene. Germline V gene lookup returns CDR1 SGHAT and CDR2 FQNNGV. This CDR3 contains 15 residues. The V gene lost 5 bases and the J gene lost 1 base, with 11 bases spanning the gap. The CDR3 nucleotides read TGTGCCAGCAGCCCCCGGCTACTGAACACCGGGGAGCTGTTTTTT. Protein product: CASSPRLLNTGELFF. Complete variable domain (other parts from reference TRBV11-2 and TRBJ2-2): EAGVAQSPRYKIIEKRQSVAFWCNPISGHATLYWYQQILGQGPKLLIQFQNNGVVDDSQLPKDRFSAERLKGVDSTLKIQPAKLEDSAVYLCASSPRLLNTGELFFGEGSRLTVL.

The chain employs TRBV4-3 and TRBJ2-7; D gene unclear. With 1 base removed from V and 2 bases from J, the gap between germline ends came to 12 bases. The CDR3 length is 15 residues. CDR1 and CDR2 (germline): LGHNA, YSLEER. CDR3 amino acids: CASSQGPQAAYEQYF. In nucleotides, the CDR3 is TGCGCCAGCAGCCAAGGTCCGCAGGCTGCCTACGAGCAGTACTTC.

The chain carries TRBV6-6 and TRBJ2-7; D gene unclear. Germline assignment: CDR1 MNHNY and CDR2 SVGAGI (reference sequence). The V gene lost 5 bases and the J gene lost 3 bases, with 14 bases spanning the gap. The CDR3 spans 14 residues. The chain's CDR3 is CASSVTSGDYEQYF. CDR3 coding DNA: TGTGCCAGCAGTGTGACCTCCGGAGACTACGAGCAGTACTTC.

The CDR3 DNA reads TGTGCCAGTCGCCGGGACAACTATAGCAATCAGCCCCAGCATTTT. Translation: CASRRDNYSNQPQHF. The chain combines TRBV6-1 with TRBJ1-5, with D perhaps TRBD1 (6 bases). The CDR3 contains 15 residues. V was clipped by 9 bases and J by 0 bases, with 15 bases between them. Germline V gene data show CDR1 as MNHNS and CDR2 as SASEGT.

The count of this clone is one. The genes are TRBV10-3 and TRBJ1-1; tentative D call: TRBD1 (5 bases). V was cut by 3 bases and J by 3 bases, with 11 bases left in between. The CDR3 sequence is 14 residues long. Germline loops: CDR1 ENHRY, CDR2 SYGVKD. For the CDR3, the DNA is TGTGCCATCAGTGAAGAGGGGTGGGACACTGAAGCTTTCTTT. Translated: CAISEEGWDTEAFF.

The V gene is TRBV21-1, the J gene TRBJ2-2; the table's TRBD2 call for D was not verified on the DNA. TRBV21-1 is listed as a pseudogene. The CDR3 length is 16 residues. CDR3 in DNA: TGTGCCAGCAGCAAGACTAGCGGGACGAACACCGGGGAGCTGTTTTTT. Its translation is CASSKTSGTNTGELFF.

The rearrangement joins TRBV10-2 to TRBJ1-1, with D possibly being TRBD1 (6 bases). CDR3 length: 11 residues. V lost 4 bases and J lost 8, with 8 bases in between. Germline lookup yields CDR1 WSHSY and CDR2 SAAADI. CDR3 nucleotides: TGCGCCAGCAGTGGAGGGGGAGAAGCTTTCTTT. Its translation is CASSGGGEAFF.